These T cell receptor beta chains were read from a single sample in a study of blood T cell repertoires in COVID-19. Clones were read by immunoSEQ multiplex PCR, and TCRdb kept only the in-frame ones, dropping some. This sample has more than 85,000 clones; about 78% occur once, and the top ten carry roughly 4%. The sequenced material came from peripheral blood. These receptors came from a human donor in a cohort sampled during active or convalescent COVID-19. Each CDR3 is given with its conserved first and last residue. D genes are given only for firm matches. Not every row has a clone size; where given, it reads once, few, many or a size class.

>-|TRBJ2-5|-|TRBV6-4
TGTGCCAGCAGTTCCGACAGAGGAGAGACCCAGTACTTC
CASSSDRGETQYF
>-|TRBJ2-7|-|TRBV7-2
TGTGCCAGCAGCCTCCAAGCGGGTTCCTCCTACGAGCAGTACTTC
CASSLQAGSSYEQYF
>-|TRBJ1-2|TRBD1|TRBV18
TGTGCCAGCTCATTTGGGACAGGGGCCGCCGTTGGGTTTCGAGGCTACACCTTC
CASSFGTGAAVGFRGYTF
>-|TRBJ2-1|TRBD2|TRBV3-1/TRBV3-2
TGTGCCAGCAGCCAAGATTGGCTAGCGGGGGGTTACAATGAGCAGTTCTTC
CASSQDWLAGGYNEQFF
>-|TRBJ2-5|-|TRBV29-1
TGCAGCGTCGAACCCGGACTCTTCCAAGAGACCCAGTACTTC
CSVEPGLFQETQYF
>once|TRBJ1-5|-|TRBV7-2
TGTGCCAGCAGCGAGGACAGCCGATATCAGCCCCAGCATTTT
CASSEDSRYQPQHF
>many|TRBJ2-7|TRBD1|TRBV4-1
TGCGCCAGCAGCCAAGGACCAGGACAGGGGTACGAGCAGTACTTC
CASSQGPGQGYEQYF
>few|TRBJ2-3|-|TRBV24-1
TGTGCCACCAGTGACCCCCCAGCAGGGACAGATACGCAGTATTTT
CATSDPPAGTDTQYF
>-|TRBJ2-2|TRBD1|TRBV3-1/TRBV3-2
TGTGCCAGCAGCCAAGATGTATTCCGACAGGGCACCGGGGAGCTGTTTTTT
CASSQDVFRQGTGELFF
>-|TRBJ2-2|TRBD1|TRBV27
TGTGCCAGCAGTACCTACGGGACAGCCTCATCCACCGGGGAGCTGTTTTTT
CASSTYGTASSTGELFF
>-|TRBJ2-7|TRBD2|TRBV6-5
TGTGCCAGCTGTAGCGGGAGGGCTGGTGACGAGCAGTACTTC
CASCSGRAGDEQYF
>-|TRBJ1-4|TRBD1|TRBV9
TGTGCCAGCAGCGCAAGATCGACAGGGACTAATGAAAAACTGTTTTTT
CASSARSTGTNEKLFF
>-|TRBJ1-5|TRBD1|TRBV19
TGTGCCAGTAGTTTCGGACAGGGGAAGCGCAATCAGCCCCAGCATTTT
CASSFGQGKRNQPQHF
>-|TRBJ1-6|-|TRBV5-6
TGTGCCAGCAGCCTCGGGGGGTCACCCCTCCACTTT
CASSLGGSPLHF
>-|TRBJ1-1|-|TRBV7-9
TGTGCCACCCTGCGTTCGAGGCCTTTGGAAACTGAAGCTTTCTTT
CATLRSRPLETEAFF
>-|TRBJ2-3|TRBD2|TRBV19
TGTGCCAGTAGTATTCTCACTAGCGGGAGGCCAGATACGCAGTATTTT
CASSILTSGRPDTQYF
>-|TRBJ2-7|TRBD2|TRBV5-5
TGTGCCAGCAGCTTGGCTAGCGGGGGGCCCTCCTACGAGCAGTACTTC
CASSLASGGPSYEQYF
>-|TRBJ2-3|TRBD2|TRBV27
TGTGCCAGCAGTTTATACCCCACTAGCGGGGGGGCGACAGATACGCAGTATTTT
CASSLYPTSGGATDTQYF
>once|TRBJ2-1|TRBD2|TRBV19
TGTGCCAGTAGATACTCTAGCGGGGGAACATACAATGAGCAGTTCTTC
CASRYSSGGTYNEQFF
>-|TRBJ2-7|TRBD2|TRBV5-4
TGTGCCAGCAGCTTGGGACTAGCGGGAGGCGAGCAGTACTTC
CASSLGLAGGEQYF
>-|TRBJ2-1|-|TRBV7-3
TGTGCCAGCAGTCCGGAGCCCCACTACAATGAGCAGTTCTTC
CASSPEPHYNEQFF
>-|TRBJ1-2|TRBD1|TRBV18
TGTGCCAGCTCACCATTACCAAGACAGGGGACCTCAGCTAACTATGGCTACACCTTC
CASSPLPRQGTSANYGYTF
>-|TRBJ1-6|-|TRBV6-5
TGTGCCAGCAGTCCCCGACTGCATTCACCCCTCCACTTT
CASSPRLHSPLHF
>-|TRBJ2-6|-|TRBV19
TGTGCCAGTAGTATCGGGACATTTGGGGCCAACGTCCTGACTTTC
CASSIGTFGANVLTF
>-|TRBJ2-7|TRBD1|TRBV3-1/TRBV3-2
TGTGCCAGCAGCGTTCCAGGGGGCGCGAGCTCCGAGCAGTACTTC
CASSVPGGASSEQYF
>few|TRBJ2-3|-|TRBV7-9
TGTGCCAGCAGCTTATTGGCTAGCGATTATACAGATACGCAGTATTTT
CASSLLASDYTDTQYF
>-|TRBJ1-2|TRBD1|TRBV7-2
TGTGCCAGCAGCTTAGGTGTTAGTGGGACAGGCCTATATGGCTACACCTTC
CASSLGVSGTGLYGYTF
>-|TRBJ1-1|-|TRBV29-1
TGCAGCGTATCTGGTCGTGAGGCTGAAGCTTTCTTT
CSVSGREAEAFF
>-|TRBJ2-7|TRBD1|TRBV10-3
TGTGCCATCAGTGAAGTGGCAGGGGGCGGGACGAAGCAGTACTTC
CAISEVAGGGTKQYF
>few|TRBJ2-7|-|TRBV4-2
TGTGCCAGCAGCCAAGCTTACAGGGGGGGATACGAGCAGTACTTC
CASSQAYRGGYEQYF
>-|TRBJ1-2|-|TRBV6-4
TGTGCCAGCAGTGACTCTATTGGTACGGGGTTTGGCTACACCTTC
CASSDSIGTGFGYTF
>once|TRBJ2-4|-|TRBV7-2
TGTGCCAGCAGCTTATCGTCAGGGTTGCAAAACATTCAGTACTTC
CASSLSSGLQNIQYF
>few|TRBJ2-7|TRBD1|TRBV7-9
TGTGCCAGCAGCTTGGGGGACAGGGCCACCTACGAGCAGTACTTC
CASSLGDRATYEQYF
>-|TRBJ2-7|-|TRBV18
TGTGCCAGCACAAACCGGGACTCCACCTACGAGCAGTACTTC
CASTNRDSTYEQYF
>-|TRBJ2-6|-|TRBV7-6
TGTGCCAGCAGCGCTACCGCTCGGGGGTCTGGGGCCAACGTCCTGACTTTC
CASSATARGSGANVLTF
>few|TRBJ2-3|TRBD2|TRBV7-9
TGTGCCAGCAGCGGTCGGACTAGCGGAAGCACAGATACGCAGTATTTT
CASSGRTSGSTDTQYF
>few|TRBJ2-5|TRBD2|TRBV24-1
TGTGCCACCAGTGTCGGGGGAGCGGGGGAAGAGACCCAGTACTTC
CATSVGGAGEETQYF
>-|TRBJ1-1|-|TRBV27
TGTGCCAGCAGACCACCGAACAGGGCTACTGAAGCTTTCTTT
CASRPPNRATEAFF
>-|TRBJ2-7|-|TRBV28
TGTGCCAGCAGTGTACGTGGGCTCCAGCAGTACTTC
CASSVRGLQQYF
>few|TRBJ2-2|-|TRBV23-1
TGCGCCAGCCCCTATAAGGGGGACACCGGGGAGCTGTTTTTT
CASPYKGDTGELFF
>-|TRBJ2-7|TRBD2|TRBV2
TGTGCCAGCAGTCCAACTGGGAGGGAGGGCGAGCAGTACTTC
CASSPTGREGEQYF
>-|TRBJ2-3|-|TRBV18
TGTGCCAGCTCACCACTAGCATCAGATACGCAGTATTTT
CASSPLASDTQYF
>-|TRBJ2-1|TRBD1|TRBV6-1
TGTGCCAGCAGTGAATGGGACAGGGGGAATTTAGAGCAGTTCTTC
CASSEWDRGNLEQFF
>-|TRBJ1-2|TRBD1|TRBV15
TGTGCCACCAGCAGAGATAGGGACAGTTATGGCTACACCTTC
CATSRDRDSYGYTF
>-|TRBJ2-7|-|TRBV5-1
TGCGCCAGCAGCTTGGTGCTGGCCGGCGGAGAGGCCTACGAGCAGTACTTC
CASSLVLAGGEAYEQYF
>-|TRBJ2-2|TRBD2|TRBV30
TGTGCCTGGAGTGTCGGTGTAGCGGGCACCGGGGAGCTGTTTTTT
CAWSVGVAGTGELFF
>many|TRBJ1-1|-|TRBV19
TGTGCCAGTAGTATTCGTATTCAGGGGAGAGCTTTCTTT
CASSIRIQGRAFF
>-|TRBJ2-3|TRBD2|TRBV2
TGTGCCAGCAGTCCTAGCGGGAGAAATACGCAGTATTTT
CASSPSGRNTQYF